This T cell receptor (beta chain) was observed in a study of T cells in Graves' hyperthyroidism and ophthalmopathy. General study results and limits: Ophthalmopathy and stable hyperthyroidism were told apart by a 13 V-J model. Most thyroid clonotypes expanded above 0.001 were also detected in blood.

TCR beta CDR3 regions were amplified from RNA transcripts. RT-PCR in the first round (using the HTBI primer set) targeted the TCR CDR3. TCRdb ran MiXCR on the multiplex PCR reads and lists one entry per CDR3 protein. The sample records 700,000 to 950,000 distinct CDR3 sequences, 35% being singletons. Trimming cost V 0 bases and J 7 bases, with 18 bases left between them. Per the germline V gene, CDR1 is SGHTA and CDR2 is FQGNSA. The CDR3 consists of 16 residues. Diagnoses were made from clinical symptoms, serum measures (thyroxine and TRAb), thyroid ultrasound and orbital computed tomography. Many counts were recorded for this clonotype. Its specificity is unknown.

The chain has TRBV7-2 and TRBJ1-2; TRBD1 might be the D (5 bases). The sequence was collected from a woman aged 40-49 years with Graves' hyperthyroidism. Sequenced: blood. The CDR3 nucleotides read TGTGCCAGCAGCTTAGCAGCAGGGAACGACGTCCGTGGCTACACCTTC. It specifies CASSLAAGNDVRGYTF. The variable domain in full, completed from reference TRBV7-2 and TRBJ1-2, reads GAGVSQSPSNKVTEKGKDVELRCDPISGHTALYWYRQSLGQGLEFLIYFQGNSAPDKSGLPSDRFSAERTGGSVSTLTIQRTQQEDSAVYLCASSLAAGNDVRGYTFGSGTRLTVV.